The next 14 T cell receptor beta chains were all read from a single sample in a study of T cell responses to AZD1222 COVID-19 vaccine. Using immunoSEQ multiplex PCR, the repertoire was profiled, and TCRdb retains in-frame clones only, with some absent. Of 65,000 to 90,000 clones in the sample, 89% are singletons; the top ten hold around 9.3%. This material consisted of peripheral blood, taken 28 days after the second AZD1222 dose. These receptors all stem from an adult who received the AZD1222 COVID-19 vaccine.

The chain couples TRBV5-1 to TRBJ2-3; 11 bases are shared with TRBD1. The germline V gene encodes CDR1 SGHRS and CDR2 YFSETQ. V shed 4 bases and J 3 bases; nucleotides not matched to a gene: 7. The CDR3 consists of 16 residues. CDR3 residues: CASSVGQGAGTDTQYF. The CDR3, as DNA: TGCGCCAGCAGCGTCGGACAGGGGGCGGGAACAGATACGCAGTATTTT.

The V and J genes are TRBV7-3 and TRBJ2-2; D unresolved. V shed 5 bases and J shed 7 bases, with 14 bases lying between them. The CDR3 extends over 14 amino acids. CDR1 SGHTA and CDR2 FQGTGA come from the germline V gene. CDR3 nucleotide sequence: TGTGCCAGCAGCACTCGACTTCATGGCGGGGAGCTGTTTTTT. Translated, it gives CASSTRLHGGELFF.

This clone is medium-sized. V gene TRBV19 combines with J gene TRBJ2-2; no firm D call. The CDR3 is 13 amino acids. Germline CDR1 LNHDA, CDR2 SQIVND (reference sequence). Trimming cost V 10 bases and J 5 bases, with 14 bases left between them. The CDR3 loop reads CATRREGTGELFF. The DNA for the CDR3 is TGTGCCACTAGAAGGGAAGGAACCGGGGAGCTGTTTTTT.

In DNA, the CDR3 is TGTGCCAGCAGTTACTCGGGGGCAGGGTTTACTGAAGCTTTCTTT. This codes for CASSYSGAGFTEAFF. The rearrangement uses TRBV6-5 and TRBJ1-1; the D gene is possibly TRBD1 (6 bases). CDR3 length: 15 residues. V was shortened by 0 bases and J by 5 bases, with 13 bases between the two germline ends. Germline V lookup: CDR1 MNHEY, CDR2 SVGAGI.

The CDR3 region is CASSRTSGSNYEQFF. The CDR3 nucleotides read TGTGCCAGCAGCCGGACTAGCGGGAGCAACTATGAGCAGTTCTTC. The chain uses TRBV14 and TRBJ2-1; 13 positions agree with TRBD2. The CDR3 contains 15 residues. V shed 4 bases and J 8 bases; nucleotides not matched to a gene: 5. The V gene's germline CDR1 is SGHDN and CDR2 FVKESK.

The rearrangement uses TRBV3-1 (or the pseudogene TRBV3-2) and TRBJ1-5; D is unclear. Germline CDR1 is LGHDT and CDR2 is YNNKEL (reference sequence). The V gene lost 0 bases and the J gene lost 4 bases, with 7 bases spanning the gap. There are 14 residues in the CDR3. For the CDR3, the DNA is TGTGCCAGCAGCCAAGACTCCGGGAATCAGCCCCAGCATTTT. Its protein is CASSQDSGNQPQHF.

There are a few counts of this clone. This rearrangement joins TRBV27 to TRBJ1-4; a weak D match, TRBD1 (6 bases). The germline V and J ends were trimmed by 6 bases and 2 bases, with 13 bases remaining between them. Germline V gives CDR1 MNHEY, CDR2 SMNVEV (reference sequence). The CDR3 length is 15 residues. CDR3 residues: CASSHQGRTNEKLFF. The CDR3 DNA reads TGTGCCAGCAGCCACCAGGGGAGGACTAATGAAAAACTGTTTTTT.

The chain joins TRBV3-1 (or the pseudogene TRBV3-2) to TRBJ1-4; 10 bases agree with TRBD1. The CDR3 runs to 14 residues. Germline V lookup: CDR1 LGHDT, CDR2 YNNKEL (reference sequence). J gave up 7 bases and V 6 bases, and 5 bases lay outside the gene matches. The CDR3 nucleotides read TGTGCCAGCAGTCCCGGGACAGGGGCTGAAAAACTGTTTTTT. Amino acid sequence: CASSPGTGAEKLFF.

This clone showed up just once. V and J are TRBV14 and TRBJ2-2; 10 positions match TRBD1. Germline V gives CDR1 SGHDN, CDR2 FVKESK. The V segment lost 4 bases and the J segment 2 bases; nucleotides outside the gene matches: 4. The CDR3 extends over 16 amino acids. The CDR3 region is CASSRGQGHNTGELFF. CDR3 coding DNA: TGTGCCAGCAGCCGGGGACAGGGGCATAACACCGGGGAGCTGTTTTTT.

V usage is TRBV15 and J usage is TRBJ2-4; D might be TRBD1 (7 bases). From germline, CDR1 is LNHNV and CDR2 YYDKDF (reference sequence). V was trimmed by 3 bases and J by 7 bases, leaving 10 bases between them. The CDR3 is 13 amino acids. CDR3 in DNA: TGTGCCACCAGCAGGGCAGGGGGGAACATTCAGTACTTC. It specifies CATSRAGGNIQYF.

This clone was detected only once. The chain joins TRBV19 to TRBJ2-3, with 15 bases that match TRBD2. Germline CDR1 LNHDA, CDR2 SQIVND (reference sequence). The junction had 11 bases not matched to a gene; V was cut back by 2 bases and J by 2 bases. This CDR3 has 20 amino acids. CDR3 DNA sequence: TGTGCCAGTAGTATAAGGCCCTGGACTAGCGGGAGGGCGATCACAGATACGCAGTATTTT. Translation gives CASSIRPWTSGRAITDTQYF.

This chain connects TRBV5-1 to TRBJ2-7; 7 positions agree with TRBD1. This CDR3 comprises 15 residues. The V gene end was trimmed by 4 bases and the J gene end by 2 bases; junction bases not matched to a gene: 9. The germline gives CDR1 SGHRS, CDR2 YFSETQ. The CDR3 coding sequence is TGCGCCAGCAGCGACCCACTCGGGACAGCCTACGAGCAGTACTTC. It encodes CASSDPLGTAYEQYF.

The genes are TRBV20-1 and TRBJ2-7; TRBD2 agrees at 7 bases. The CDR3 is 11 residues long. V trimming: 6 bases; J trimming: 6 bases; junction bases outside the gene matches: 5. Germline V lookup: CDR1 DFQATT, CDR2 SNEGSKA (reference sequence). The DNA for the CDR3 is TGCAGTGCCGATGGGGGGGGCGAGCAGTACTTC. Translation gives CSADGGGEQYF.

The rearrangement joins TRBV30 to TRBJ1-5, with D possibly matching TRBD1 (5 bases). The germline V and J ends were trimmed by 2 bases and 10 bases, with 18 bases remaining between them. The CDR3 loop spans 14 amino acids. CDR1 GTSNPN and CDR2 SVGIG come from the germline V gene (reference sequence). Here the CDR3 reads CAWSLGLPVSPQHF. In nucleotides, the CDR3 is TGTGCCTGGAGTTTGGGACTGCCGGTGAGTCCCCAGCATTTT.